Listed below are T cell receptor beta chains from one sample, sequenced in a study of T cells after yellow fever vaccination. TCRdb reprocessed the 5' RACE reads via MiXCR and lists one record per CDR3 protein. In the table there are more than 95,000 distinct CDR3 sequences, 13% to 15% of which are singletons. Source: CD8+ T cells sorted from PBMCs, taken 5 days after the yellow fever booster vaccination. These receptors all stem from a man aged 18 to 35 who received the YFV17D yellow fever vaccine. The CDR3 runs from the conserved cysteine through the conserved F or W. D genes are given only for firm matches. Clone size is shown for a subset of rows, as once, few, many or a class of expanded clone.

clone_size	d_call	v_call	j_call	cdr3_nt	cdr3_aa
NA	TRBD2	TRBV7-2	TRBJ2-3	TGTGCCAGCAGCCTACCGGGCGGGGGGAGCACAGATACGCAGTATTTT	CASSLPGGGSTDTQYF
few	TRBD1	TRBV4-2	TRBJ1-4	TGTGCCAGCAGACACGGGACAGGGGGCGAAAAACTGTTTTTT	CASRHGTGGEKLFF
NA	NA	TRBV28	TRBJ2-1	TGTGCCAGCAGCTCTTTCGATAAGGGGGAGGTCTCCTACAATGAGCAGTTCTTC	CASSSFDKGEVSYNEQFF
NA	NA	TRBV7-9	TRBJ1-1	TGTGCCAGCAGCTTAGTTCAGGGCCAGACTGAAGCTTTCTTT	CASSLVQGQTEAFF
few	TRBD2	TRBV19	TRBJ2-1	TGTGCCAGTAGTATATCCCTATCTAGCGGGGGTAACTATGAGCAGTTCTTC	CASSISLSSGGNYEQFF
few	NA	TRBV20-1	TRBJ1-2	TGCAGTGCTAGAGATCTGGAGGGCTATGGCTACACCTTC	CSARDLEGYGYTF
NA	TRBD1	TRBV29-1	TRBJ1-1	TGCAGCGCCCTGGGGACAGGGGGCGGTCTGAACACTGAAGCTTTCTTT	CSALGTGGGLNTEAFF
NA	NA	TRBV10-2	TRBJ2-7	TGCGCCAGCAGTGGGACTGCAAGCTCCTACGAGCAGTACTTC	CASSGTASSYEQYF
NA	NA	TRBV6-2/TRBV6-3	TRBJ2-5	TGTGCCAGCAGTTACTGGTCGGGGGACCAAGAGACCCAGTACTTC	CASSYWSGDQETQYF
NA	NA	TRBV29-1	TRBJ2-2	TGCAGCGTTGGTGGGATCGGGGAGCTGTTTTTT	CSVGGIGELFF
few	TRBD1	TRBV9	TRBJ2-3	TGTGCCAGCAGCGTTTCAGGGGGCGCAGGGTCAGATACGCAGTATTTT	CASSVSGGAGSDTQYF
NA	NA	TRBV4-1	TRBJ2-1	TGCGCCAGCAGCCAAGGGTACGACTCAAGGGGCGATGAGCAGTTCTTC	CASSQGYDSRGDEQFF
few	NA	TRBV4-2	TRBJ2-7	TGTGCCAGCAGCCAAGAAGTGGATACTAGCTCCTACGAGCAGTACTTC	CASSQEVDTSSYEQYF
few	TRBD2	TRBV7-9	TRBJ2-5	TGTGCCAGCAGCTTAGCCGGTTCCCTAGCGGGGGGGCTCCAAGAGACCCAGTACTTC	CASSLAGSLAGGLQETQYF
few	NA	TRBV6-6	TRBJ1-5	TGTGCCAGCAGCCGGAGGGGCCATCAGCCCCAGCATTTT	CASSRRGHQPQHF
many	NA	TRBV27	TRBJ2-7	TGTGCCAGCAGGGGGGGACTCATCTACGAGCAGTACTTC	CASRGGLIYEQYF
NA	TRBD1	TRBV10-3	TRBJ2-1	TGTGCCATCAGTGAGTCGGGCAGGGGGCAAGATGAGCAGTTCTTC	CAISESGRGQDEQFF
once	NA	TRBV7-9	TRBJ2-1	TGTGCCAGCAGCTTAGAGCGGGATGAGCAGTTCTTC	CASSLERDEQFF
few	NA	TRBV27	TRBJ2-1	TGTGCCAGCAGTTTATCGGAAACGGGTCGCTACAATGAGCAGTTCTTC	CASSLSETGRYNEQFF
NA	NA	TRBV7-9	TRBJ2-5	TGTGCCAGCAGCTTGCCCTGGACAGGGCGGGGGGAGACCCAGTACTTC	CASSLPWTGRGETQYF
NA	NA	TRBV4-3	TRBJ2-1	TGCGCCAGCAGCCAAGGGACCTCCTGGGGCAATGAGCAGTTCTTC	CASSQGTSWGNEQFF
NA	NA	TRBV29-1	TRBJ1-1	TGCAGCGTGGCAGGGCGGACTGAAGCTTTCTTT	CSVAGRTEAFF
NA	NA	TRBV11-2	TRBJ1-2	TGTGCCAGCAGCTCCCCCCGAGGGGGGTACACCTTC	CASSSPRGGYTF
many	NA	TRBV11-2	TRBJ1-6	TGTGCCAGCAGCTTATGGCCGACCTCAGGGGATTCACCCCTCCACTTT	CASSLWPTSGDSPLHF
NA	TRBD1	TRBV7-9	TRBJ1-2	TGTGCCAGCAGCATAAACCGGGACAGGGATCCCTATGGCTACACCTTC	CASSINRDRDPYGYTF
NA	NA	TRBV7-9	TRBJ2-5	TGTGCCAGCAGCTTCCGTAGCGAGACCCAGTACTTC	CASSFRSETQYF
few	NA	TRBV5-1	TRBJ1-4	TGCGCCAGCAGAACGGGGACTAATGAAAAACTGTTTTTT	CASRTGTNEKLFF
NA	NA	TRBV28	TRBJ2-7	TGTGCCAGCAGTTTGACGGGGGACGCCTACGAGCAGTACTTC	CASSLTGDAYEQYF
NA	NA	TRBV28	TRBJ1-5	TGTGCCAGCAGTTTGCTGGATAGCAATCAGCCCCAGCATTTT	CASSLLDSNQPQHF
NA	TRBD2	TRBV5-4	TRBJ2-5	TGTGCCAGCAGCCCCTTCATTTGGGCGGGGGGCCAAGAGACCCAGTACTTC	CASSPFIWAGGQETQYF
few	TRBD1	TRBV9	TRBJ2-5	TGTGCCAGCACTGGGACAGAAGCGTCCCCAAGGGGAAGGGAGACCCAGTACTTC	CASTGTEASPRGRETQYF
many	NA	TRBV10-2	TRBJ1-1	TGCGCCAGCAGTGAAGGGAGCACTGAAGCTTTCTTT	CASSEGSTEAFF
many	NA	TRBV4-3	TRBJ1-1	TGCGCCAGCAGCCAAGATGCAGTCGGGAACACTGAAGCTTTCTTT	CASSQDAVGNTEAFF
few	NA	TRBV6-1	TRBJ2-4	TGTGCCAGCAGTGAGAGCGGTAGCATTCAGTACTTC	CASSESGSIQYF
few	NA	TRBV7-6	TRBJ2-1	TGTGCCAGCAGCTCCTCCGGGGGAGCTAATGAGCAGTTCTTC	CASSSSGGANEQFF
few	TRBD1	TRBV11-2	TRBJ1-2	TGTGCCAGCAGCTCAATTCGACAGGGATGGTATGGCTACACCTTC	CASSSIRQGWYGYTF
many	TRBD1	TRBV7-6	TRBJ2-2	TGTGCCAGCAGCTTAGCGCCTTCCGGGACAGGGTCCGGGGAGCTGTTTTTT	CASSLAPSGTGSGELFF
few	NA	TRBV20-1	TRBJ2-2	TGCAGTGCTAGAGATCGCAGGCATAACACCGGGGAGCTGTTTTTT	CSARDRRHNTGELFF
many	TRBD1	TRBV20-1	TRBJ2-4	TGCAGTGCTGACAGGGTACTAGCCAAAAACATTCAGTACTTC	CSADRVLAKNIQYF
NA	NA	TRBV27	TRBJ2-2	TGTGCCAGCAGCAAACTAGGAAACACCGGGGAGCTGTTTTTT	CASSKLGNTGELFF
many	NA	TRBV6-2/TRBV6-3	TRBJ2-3	TGTGCCAGCAGTTACTCCAGCACAGATACGCAGTATTTT	CASSYSSTDTQYF
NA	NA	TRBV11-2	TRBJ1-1	TGTGCCAGCAGCTTCGGCGGTAGGACTGAAGCTTTCTTT	CASSFGGRTEAFF
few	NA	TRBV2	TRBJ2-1	TGTGCCAGCAGTGAGTCTGGGAATCTTGAGCAGTTCTTC	CASSESGNLEQFF
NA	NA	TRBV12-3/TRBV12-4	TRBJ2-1	TGTGCCAGCAAGGGGGGTGGGATTTACAATGAGCAGTTCTTC	CASKGGGIYNEQFF
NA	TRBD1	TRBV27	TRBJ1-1	TGTGCCAGCAGTCCACAGGGGGCCGGTGAAGCTTTCTTT	CASSPQGAGEAFF
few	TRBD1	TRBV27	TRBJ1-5	TGTGCCAGCACACCAGGGACAGGGCTTAATCAGCCCCAGCATTTT	CASTPGTGLNQPQHF
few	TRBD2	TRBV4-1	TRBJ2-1	TGCGCCAGCAGCCAAGGTGCGGGGGGGAGCTACAATGAGCAGTTCTTC	CASSQGAGGSYNEQFF
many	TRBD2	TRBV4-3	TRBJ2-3	TGCGCCAGCAGCCAAAGAGAGGCGGGAGCGGATACGCAGTATTTT	CASSQREAGADTQYF
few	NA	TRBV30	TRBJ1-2	TGTGCCTGGAGATCAGAGAACTATGGCTACACCTTC	CAWRSENYGYTF
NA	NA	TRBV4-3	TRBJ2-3	TGCGCCAGCAGTCTCGGGTGGGGAACTAGCACAGATACGCAGTATTTT	CASSLGWGTSTDTQYF